A single sample gave rise to the 2 T cell receptor beta chains below, sequenced in a study of T cell changes during pregnancy in multiple sclerosis. Sequenced by immunoSEQ multiplex PCR; TCRdb stores in-frame clones only, minus some. The sample consists of approximately 61,000 clones, about nine tenths of them appearing once. The input for sequencing was peripheral blood, taken in the first trimester of pregnancy. All receptors derive from a female donor in good health, enrolled as a control in a pregnancy study.

CDR3 loop: CASSLGGDTQYF. For the CDR3, the DNA is TGCGCCAGCAGCCTAGGTGGAGATACGCAGTATTTT. The gene calls are TRBV5-1 and TRBJ2-3; D is unresolved. Trimming took 4 bases from V and 5 from J, leaving 8 bases between them. Germline V gene lookup returns CDR1 SGHRS and CDR2 YFSETQ. The CDR3 is 12 residues long. The full variable domain, with the rest looked up from reference TRBV5-1 and TRBJ2-3, is KAGVTQTPRYLIKTRGQQVTLSCSPISGHRSVSWYQQTPGQGLQFLFEYFSETQRNKGNFPGRFSGRQFSNSRSEMNVSTLELGDSALYLCASSLGGDTQYFGPGTRLTVL.

The rearrangement joins TRBV7-3 to TRBJ1-1; D unresolved. Germline V gene lookup returns CDR1 SGHTA and CDR2 FQGTGA. This CDR3 region has 13 residues. V lost 6 bases to trimming and J lost 2 bases, with 10 bases between them. The CDR3 DNA is TGTGCCAGCAGATATTCGGGAAACACTGAAGCTTTCTTT. Its translation is CASRYSGNTEAFF.